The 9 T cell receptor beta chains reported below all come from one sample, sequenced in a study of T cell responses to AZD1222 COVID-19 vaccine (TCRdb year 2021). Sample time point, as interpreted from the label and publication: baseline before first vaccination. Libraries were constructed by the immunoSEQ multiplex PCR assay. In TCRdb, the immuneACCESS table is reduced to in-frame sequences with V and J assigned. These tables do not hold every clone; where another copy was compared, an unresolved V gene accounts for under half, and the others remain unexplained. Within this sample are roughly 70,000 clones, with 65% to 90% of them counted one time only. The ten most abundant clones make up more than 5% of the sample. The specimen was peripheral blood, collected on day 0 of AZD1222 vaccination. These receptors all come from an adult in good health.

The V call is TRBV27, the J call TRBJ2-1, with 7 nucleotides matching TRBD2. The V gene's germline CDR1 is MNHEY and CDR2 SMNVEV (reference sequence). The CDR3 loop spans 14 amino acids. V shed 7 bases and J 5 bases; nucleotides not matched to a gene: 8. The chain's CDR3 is CASIPGGPHNEQFF. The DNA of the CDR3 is TGTGCCAGCATCCCGGGGGGACCACACAATGAGCAGTTCTTC.

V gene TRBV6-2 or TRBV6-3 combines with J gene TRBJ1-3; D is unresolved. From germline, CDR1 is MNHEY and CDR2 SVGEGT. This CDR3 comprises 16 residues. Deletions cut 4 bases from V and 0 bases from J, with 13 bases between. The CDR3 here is CASSLDSTDSGNTIYF. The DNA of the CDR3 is TGTGCCAGCAGTTTAGACTCTACGGACTCTGGAAACACCATATATTTT.

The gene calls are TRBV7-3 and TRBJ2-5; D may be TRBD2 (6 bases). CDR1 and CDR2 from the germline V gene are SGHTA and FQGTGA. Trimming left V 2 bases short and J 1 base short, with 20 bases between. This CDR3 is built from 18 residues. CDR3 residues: CASSLGYGTPDAQETQYF. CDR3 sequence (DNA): TGTGCCAGCAGCTTAGGTTACGGGACTCCTGACGCCCAAGAGACCCAGTACTTC.

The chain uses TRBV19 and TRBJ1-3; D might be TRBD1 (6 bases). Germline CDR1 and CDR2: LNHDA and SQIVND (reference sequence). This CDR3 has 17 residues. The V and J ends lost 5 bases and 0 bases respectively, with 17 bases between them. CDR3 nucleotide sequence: TGTGCCAGTAGTGTGACAGGTTTCCAATCCTCTGGAAACACCATATATTTT. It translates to CASSVTGFQSSGNTIYF.

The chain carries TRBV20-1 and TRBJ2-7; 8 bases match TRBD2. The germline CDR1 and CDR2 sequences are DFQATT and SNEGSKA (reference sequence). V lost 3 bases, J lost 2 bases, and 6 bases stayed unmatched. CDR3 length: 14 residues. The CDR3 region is CSASDGGGTYEQYF. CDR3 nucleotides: TGCAGTGCTAGTGATGGCGGGGGGACCTACGAGCAGTACTTC.

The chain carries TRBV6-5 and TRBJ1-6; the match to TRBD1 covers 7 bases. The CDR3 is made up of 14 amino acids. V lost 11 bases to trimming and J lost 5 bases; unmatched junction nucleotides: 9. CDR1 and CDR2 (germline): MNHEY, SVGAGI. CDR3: CASRRGQNNSPLHF. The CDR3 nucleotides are TGTGCCTCTAGAAGGGGACAGAATAATTCACCCCTCCACTTT.

The CDR3 DNA is TGTGCCAGCAGTTCTACAGGGGGGCCTAGCTACGAGCAGTACTTC. Translating it yields CASSSTGGPSYEQYF. This rearrangement joins TRBV6-5 to TRBJ2-7; TRBD1 agrees at 8 bases. This CDR3 is built from 15 residues. The germline gives CDR1 MNHEY, CDR2 SVGAGI. V lost 4 bases to trimming and J lost 3 bases; unmatched junction nucleotides: 8.

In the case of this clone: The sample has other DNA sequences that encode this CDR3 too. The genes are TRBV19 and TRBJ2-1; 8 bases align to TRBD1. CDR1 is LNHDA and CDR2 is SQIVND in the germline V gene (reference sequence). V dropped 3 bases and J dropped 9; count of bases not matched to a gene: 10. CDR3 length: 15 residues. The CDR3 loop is CASSIDGQGLREQFF. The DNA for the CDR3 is TGTGCCAGTAGTATCGACGGACAGGGTTTGCGTGAGCAGTTCTTC.

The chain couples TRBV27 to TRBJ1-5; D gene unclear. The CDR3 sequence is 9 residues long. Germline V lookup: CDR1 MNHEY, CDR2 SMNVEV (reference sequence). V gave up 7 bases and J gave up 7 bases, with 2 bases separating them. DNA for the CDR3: TGTGCCAGCATCCAGCCCCAGCATTTT. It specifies CASIQPQHF.